Below are 18 T cell receptor beta chains sequenced from a single sample in a study of blood T cells in healthy people across ages. Next came a second PCR, run for roughly 6 to 11 cycles, which used a sample-barcoded 5' primer along with a J-beta primer mix. TCRdb passed the 5' RACE reads through MiXCR, listing each CDR3 protein once. The table lists about 830,000 distinct CDR3 sequences, about 62% of them singletons. The sample consisted of blood. All receptors derive from a man aged 25 to 45 in good health.

This clonotype has more than one count but fewer than ten. The chain links TRBV24-1 to TRBJ2-1; 10 bases align to TRBD1. CDR3 length: 15 residues. The germline CDR1 and CDR2 sequences are KGHDR and SFDVKD. V was pared by 4 bases and J by 7 bases, with 6 bases of the junction left unmatched. This CDR3 is CATSDRDRGKNEQFF. The CDR3 DNA sequence: TGTGCCACCAGTGACCGGGACAGGGGAAAAAATGAGCAGTTCTTC.

The chain has TRBV7-2 and TRBJ1-5; D might be TRBD1 (6 bases). Trimming left V 2 bases short and J 0 bases short, with 8 bases between. This CDR3 comprises 15 residues. Germline CDR1 is SGHTA and CDR2 is FQGNSA. The CDR3 sequence is CASSLKGGSNQPQHF. The CDR3 DNA is TGTGCCAGCAGCTTAAAGGGGGGTAGCAATCAGCCCCAGCATTTT.

This clonotype turned up a few times. The rearrangement links TRBV10-3 to TRBJ2-5; 11 bases map to TRBD2. Losses at the gene ends were 5 bases for V and 2 bases for J; bases not matched to a gene: 4. Germline-derived CDR1 and CDR2 are ENHRY and SYGVKD. The CDR3 contains 15 residues. The CDR3 spells CAISTSGGVQETQYF. CDR3 DNA: TGTGCCATCAGTACTAGCGGGGGAGTACAAGAGACCCAGTACTTC.

The chain recombines TRBV7-9 with TRBJ2-4, with a weak D call TRBD1 (5 bases). CDR1 is SEHNR, CDR2 FQNEAQ, per germline (reference sequence). With 5 bases removed from V and 2 bases from J, the gap between germline ends came to 16 bases. This CDR3 has 16 residues. Here the CDR3 reads CASSPTPGLTKNIQYF. In DNA form, the CDR3 reads TGTGCCAGCAGCCCAACCCCAGGGCTAACCAAAAACATTCAGTACTTC. The full variable domain, in which reference TRBV7-9 and TRBJ2-4 provide the parts outside the CDR3, is DTGVSQNPRHKITKRGQNVTFRCDPISEHNRLYWYRQTLGQGPEFLTYFQNEAQLEKSRLLSDRFSAERPKGSFSTLEIQRTEQGDSAMYLCASSPTPGLTKNIQYFGAGTRLSVL.

CDR3 nucleotide sequence: TGTGCCAGCAGCCAAGATGGCAGGGGAGGGCAGTACTTC. Translation gives CASSQDGRGGQYF. J is TRBJ2-5 and V is TRBV3-1; a possible D gene is TRBD2 (7 bases). The CDR3 is 13 amino acids. The germline gives CDR1 LGHDT, CDR2 YNNKEL (reference sequence). V was clipped by 0 bases and J by 11 bases, with 13 bases between them.

The V gene is TRBV7-2, the J gene TRBJ2-1; D remains unclear. The germline V gene has CDR1 SGHTA and CDR2 FQGNSA. The CDR3 extends over 16 amino acids. V lost 3 bases to trimming and J lost 8 bases, with 20 bases between them. The CDR3 is CASSFSFPRFGYEQFF. In DNA, the CDR3 is TGTGCCAGCAGCTTCTCATTTCCAAGATTTGGCTATGAGCAGTTCTTC.

The V call is TRBV27, the J call TRBJ2-1; 14 bases fit TRBD2. With 5 bases clipped from V and 6 bases from J, the junction kept 12 bases outside the gene matches. Germline V gene sequence: CDR1 MNHEY, CDR2 SMNVEV (reference sequence). The CDR3 spans 18 residues. CDR3 sequence reads: CASSARLAGGPVGNEQFF. The CDR3, as DNA: TGTGCCAGCAGTGCCCGACTAGCGGGGGGGCCAGTAGGCAATGAGCAGTTCTTC.

At least ten counts were recorded for this clonotype. This chain links TRBV28 with TRBJ2-1; 7 bases align to TRBD1. Germline CDR1 is MDHEN and CDR2 is SYDVKM. The CDR3 contains 15 residues. V dropped 5 bases and J dropped 6; count of bases not matched to a gene: 10. CDR3 region: CASSQSGGWFNEQFF. The CDR3 DNA reads TGTGCCAGCAGTCAATCAGGGGGTTGGTTCAATGAGCAGTTCTTC.

The chain is built from TRBV4-3 and TRBJ2-5, with unresolved D. V was trimmed by 1 base and J by 7 bases, leaving 7 bases between them. Germline V CDR1 and CDR2: LGHNA, YSLEER. The CDR3 is 12 residues long. DNA for the CDR3: TGCGCCAGCAGCCAAGCGGGTGGGACCCAGTACTTC. Translating gives CASSQAGGTQYF.

The chain carries TRBV29-1 and TRBJ2-7; tentatively, D is TRBD1 (6 bases). This CDR3 has 14 residues. Deletions cut 2 bases from V and 4 bases from J, with 15 bases between. Germline CDR1 reads SQVTM; CDR2 reads ANQGSEA. The CDR3 DNA follows: TGCAGCGTTGAAATGAAGGGGCAGGGGTACGAGCAGTACTTC. It is translated as CSVEMKGQGYEQYF.

V is TRBV9 and J is TRBJ2-1; possibly TRBD2 for D (5 bases). Germline CDR1 is SGDLS and CDR2 is YYNGEE. Trimming removed 0 bases at V and 3 bases at J, with 13 bases between. The CDR3 is 16 residues long. CDR3 DNA: TGTGCCAGCAGCGTAGGAGGTAGCGAGGTCTACAATGAGCAGTTCTTC. Amino acid sequence: CASSVGGSEVYNEQFF.

The J gene is TRBJ1-2, the V gene TRBV12-3 or TRBV12-4; 8 bases map to TRBD1. V gave up 10 bases and J gave up 8 bases; unmatched junction bases: 9. The CDR3 contains 12 residues. CDR3 amino acids: CATADRAGGYTF. CDR3 sequence (DNA): TGTGCCACCGCGGACAGGGCGGGCGGCTACACCTTC.

This clonotype appeared once. One end of the junction is discordant with germline, which a read error may explain. V is TRBV4-3 and J is TRBJ2-1; 7 bases line up with TRBD1. This CDR3 contains 18 residues. Looked up from germline, CDR1 is LGHNA and CDR2 is YSLEER. CDR3 amino acids: CASNQEPYGTDRYNEQFF. In DNA, the CDR3 is TGCGCCAGCAACCAAGAACCTTACGGGACAGATAGATACAATGAGCAGTTCTTC.

The rearrangement joins TRBV3-1 to TRBJ1-1; the match to TRBD1 covers 11 bases. The CDR3 has 15 residues. J lost 5 bases, V lost 1 base, and 3 bases had no gene match. Germline V CDR1 and CDR2: LGHDT, YNNKEL (reference sequence). CDR3 coding DNA: TGTGCCAGCAGCCAAGTAGGGACAGGGGGGACTGAAGCTTTCTTT. It codes for CASSQVGTGGTEAFF.

This clonotype was detected a few times. The V gene is TRBV7-3, the J gene TRBJ2-6; D is ambiguous. The germline V gene encodes CDR1 SGHTA and CDR2 FQGTGA. Trimming shortened V by 9 bases and J by 2 bases, and 8 bases separated the two germline ends. The CDR3 extends over 13 amino acids. Here the CDR3 DNA reads TGTGCCAGTAGTAATCCTGGGGCCAACGTCCTGACTTTC. Amino acid sequence: CASSNPGANVLTF.

This clonotype was recorded once. The rearrangement uses TRBV6-2 or TRBV6-3 and TRBJ2-5; TRBD1 matches at 7 bases. Germline values: CDR1 MNHEY, CDR2 SVGEGT. V was pared by 2 bases and J by 1 base, with 4 bases of the junction left unmatched. The CDR3 consists of 15 residues. CDR3 nucleotides: TGTGCCAGCAGTTACCCTCGGGACAGCCAAGAGACCCAGTACTTC. Amino acid sequence: CASSYPRDSQETQYF.

This clonotype has only one observation. The chain employs TRBV25-1 and TRBJ1-1; D is uncertain. CDR1 MGHDK and CDR2 SYGVNS come from the germline V gene. The CDR3 contains 13 residues. Between the trimmed V and J ends, which lost 6 bases and 1 base, there was a span of 9 bases. In DNA, the CDR3 is TGTGCCAGCAGGGGGATGCGGAACACTGAAGCTTTCTTT. The encoded protein is CASRGMRNTEAFF. The whole variable domain, remainder taken from reference TRBV25-1 and TRBJ1-1, is EADIYQTPRYLVIGTGKKITLECSQTMGHDKMYWYQQDPGMELHLIHYSYGVNSTEKGDLSSESTVSRIRTEHFPLTLESARPSHTSQYLCASRGMRNTEAFFGQGTRLTVV.

The chain has TRBV7-9 and TRBJ2-1, with D possibly matching TRBD1 (5 bases). V gave up 5 bases and J gave up 8 bases, with 19 bases separating them. The CDR3 has 15 amino acids. CDR1 is SEHNR, CDR2 FQNEAQ, per germline (reference sequence). CDR3 protein: CASSKGNGRVDEQFF. As DNA, the CDR3 is TGTGCCAGCAGCAAAGGCAATGGCAGGGTGGATGAGCAGTTCTTC.